The rows below give T cell receptor beta chains drawn from one sample of a study of identical twins. TCRdb fed the 5' RACE reads into MiXCR, producing one record per CDR3 protein. The sample comprises 690,000 or so distinct CDR3 sequences, about 9.4% of which are singletons, and roughly 0.9% rests with the top ten. These data were also reused for a study on yellow fever vaccine responses in identical twins.

The source material was PBMCs. The receptors come from a woman under 30 in good health. The CDR3 runs from the conserved cysteine through the conserved F or W. The order of the fields is J gene, D gene, clone size, V gene, CDR3 protein, CDR3 DNA. A D gene is named only where the DNA matches it firmly. The size of a clone is reported for some rows only, either as once, few or many, or as a class for expanded clones.

TRBJ2-1,.,many,TRBV20-1,CSARRSSDEQFF,TGCAGTGCTAGGCGTTCATCGGATGAGCAGTTCTTC
TRBJ2-7,.,few,TRBV3-1,CASSQGLRGEQYF,TGTGCCAGCAGCCAAGGGCTCCGGGGAGAGCAGTACTTC
TRBJ2-5,TRBD2,.,TRBV4-3,CASSQVLGLAQETQYF,TGCGCCAGCAGCCAAGTCCTGGGACTAGCCCAAGAGACCCAGTACTTC
TRBJ2-7,.,.,TRBV7-8,CASSPGSGTREQYF,TGTGCCAGCAGCCCTGGCTCGGGGACCCGCGAGCAGTACTTC
TRBJ2-7,.,few,TRBV19,CASSPQGGLHEQYF,TGTGCCAGTAGTCCCCAAGGGGGGCTCCACGAGCAGTACTTC
TRBJ2-2,.,.,TRBV20-1,CSAREAKGDTGELFF,TGCAGTGCTAGAGAAGCTAAGGGGGACACCGGGGAGCTGTTTTTT
TRBJ2-1,.,.,TRBV12-3/TRBV12-4,CASSFGTQPYNEQFF,TGTGCCAGCAGTTTCGGTACTCAACCCTACAATGAGCAGTTCTTC
TRBJ2-2,.,many,TRBV6-5,CASSYSKAGANTGELFF,TGTGCCAGCAGTTACTCGAAAGCGGGCGCGAACACCGGGGAGCTGTTTTTT
TRBJ2-1,.,many,TRBV12-3/TRBV12-4,CASRGEQDEQFF,TGTGCCAGCAGGGGGGAACAGGACGAGCAGTTCTTC
TRBJ2-1,TRBD2,few,TRBV27,CASSVSGGYNEQFF,TGTGCCAGCAGCGTTAGCGGGGGTTACAATGAGCAGTTCTTC
TRBJ2-5,.,few,TRBV20-1,CSVGGAETQYF,TGCAGTGTTGGCGGAGCGGAGACCCAGTACTTC
TRBJ1-1,.,few,TRBV2,CASSEPPRESTEAFF,TGTGCCAGCAGTGAACCACCACGGGAGAGTACTGAAGCTTTCTTT
TRBJ1-5,TRBD1,few,TRBV16,CASSQGQRNQPQHF,TGTGCCAGCAGCCAGGGACAGCGCAATCAGCCCCAGCATTTT
TRBJ2-1,TRBD2,.,TRBV7-9,CASSPTGRRANEQFF,TGTGCCAGCAGCCCAACCGGGAGGAGGGCCAATGAGCAGTTCTTC
TRBJ2-7,.,few,TRBV5-1,CASSLGFGQYYEQYF,TGCGCCAGCAGCTTGGGCTTCGGACAGTACTACGAGCAGTACTTC
TRBJ2-1,TRBD2,many,TRBV29-1,CSVEYIAGGQSSYNEQFF,TGCAGCGTTGAATATATAGCGGGAGGGCAGAGCTCCTACAATGAGCAGTTCTTC
TRBJ2-5,.,many,TRBV7-9,CASSLYQETQYF,TGTGCCAGCAGCTTATACCAAGAGACCCAGTACTTC
TRBJ2-1,TRBD2,few,TRBV7-9,CASSLSKREGPYNEQFF,TGTGCCAGCAGCTTATCGAAGCGGGAGGGCCCCTACAATGAGCAGTTCTTC
TRBJ2-1,.,many,TRBV5-1,CASSPLRENGEQFF,TGCGCCAGCAGCCCGCTCCGGGAGAATGGTGAGCAGTTCTTC
TRBJ2-1,TRBD2,.,TRBV30,CAWMGGSGNEQFF,TGTGCCTGGATGGGGGGGTCGGGCAATGAGCAGTTCTTC
TRBJ2-4,TRBD1,few,TRBV20-1,CSARTGGRGNIQYF,TGCAGTGCTAGGACAGGGGGCAGGGGAAACATTCAGTACTTC
TRBJ2-3,.,.,TRBV20-1,CSARGGEVLTDTQYF,TGCAGTGCTAGAGGGGGGGAAGTTCTGACAGATACGCAGTATTTT
TRBJ2-1,TRBD2,few,TRBV2,CASSVGRGGRLNNEQFF,TGTGCCAGCAGTGTGGGGCGGGGGGGCCGACTTAACAATGAGCAGTTCTTC
TRBJ2-1,.,.,TRBV27,CASIKTASYNEQFF,TGTGCCAGCATCAAGACAGCCTCCTACAATGAGCAGTTCTTC
TRBJ2-1,.,once,TRBV6-2/TRBV6-3,CASSYRDSTPVLFDEQFF,TGTGCCAGCAGTTACCGAGACTCCACACCAGTCCTTTTCGATGAGCAGTTCTTC
TRBJ1-5,.,many,TRBV12-3/TRBV12-4,CASSRPGRNQPQHF,TGTGCCAGCAGCCGCCCAGGGAGGAATCAGCCCCAGCATTTT
TRBJ1-1,TRBD1,few,TRBV6-1,CASSPSRDRGRWAFF,TGTGCCAGCAGCCCATCCAGGGACAGGGGGCGTTGGGCTTTCTTT
TRBJ2-7,.,.,TRBV2,CASKLERTSYEQYF,TGTGCCAGCAAGCTAGAGCGTACGTCCTACGAGCAGTACTTC
TRBJ1-1,TRBD1,few,TRBV7-9,CASSRQGLRTEAFF,TGTGCCAGCAGCCGACAGGGGCTTCGTACTGAAGCTTTCTTT
TRBJ2-3,TRBD2,few,TRBV11-2,CASSLWTSGSADTQYF,TGTGCCAGCAGCTTGTGGACTAGCGGGAGCGCAGATACGCAGTATTTT
TRBJ2-3,.,few,TRBV13,CASSNRLSTDTQYF,TGTGCCAGCAGCAACAGGCTTAGCACAGATACGCAGTATTTT
TRBJ2-5,.,many,TRBV20-1,CSARAGTPQETQYF,TGCAGTGCTAGAGCGGGGACCCCTCAAGAGACCCAGTACTTC
TRBJ2-5,.,.,TRBV21-1,CASLRGRETQYF,TGTGCCAGCCTCAGGGGTCGGGAGACCCAGTACTTC
TRBJ2-5,.,few,TRBV29-1,CSVEWWERVQETQYF,TGCAGCGTTGAATGGTGGGAGCGGGTCCAAGAGACCCAGTACTTC
TRBJ2-7,.,many,TRBV29-1,CSGASALNEQYF,TGCAGCGGTGCTAGCGCTCTCAACGAGCAGTACTTC
TRBJ2-7,.,few,TRBV4-2,CASSKASGSQASYEQYF,TGTGCCAGCAGCAAAGCATCCGGGTCCCAGGCCTCCTACGAGCAGTACTTC
TRBJ2-1,.,.,TRBV29-1,CSPETEYNEQFF,TGCAGCCCTGAAACGGAGTACAATGAGCAGTTCTTC